This T cell receptor beta chain was obtained from a study of CD8 T cells in Susac syndrome. Study-level information: Within the sequenced Susac syndrome patient group, roughly 6 exhibited active disease and roughly 8 were in remission.

Germline loops: CDR1 WNHNN, CDR2 SYGVQD (reference sequence). The V and J ends lost 4 bases and 5 bases respectively, with 17 bases between them. This CDR3 has 15 residues. Sequencing of TCR beta was carried out in blood CD8+ and CD4+ T cells. About 0.45 to 1 ug RNA was reverse transcribed with random hexamers. One entry per CDR3 protein results from TCRdb running MiXCR on the immunoSEQ multiplex PCR reads. The sample holds about 190,000 distinct CDR3 sequences, roughly 90% seen once. The sequence came from a human donor with Susac syndrome. This sequence joins TRBV10-1 and TRBJ2-5; TRBD2 is a possible D gene (6 bases). The source material was CD4+ T cells from PBMCs. This chain's CDR3 is CASSAIRGGWETQYF. The CDR3 region has the DNA TGCGCCAGCAGTGCTATTAGGGGAGGCTGGGAGACCCAGTACTTC.